The source of this TCR beta chain is a study of control samples from healthy donors and cancer patients. This clone was counted a few times. This CDR3 is built from 16 residues. Germline trimming cut 2 bases from V and 1 base from J; bases unmatched to any gene: 2. Germline loops: CDR1 SGHAT, CDR2 FQNNGV. The data were produced by immunoSEQ multiplex PCR, yet TCRdb's version contains in-frame clones alone and is incomplete. The table has about 77,000 clones, approximately 92% seen once; the top ten hold approximately 5.8%. V is TRBV11-2 and J is TRBJ2-3; 11 bases fit TRBD2. This clonotype was obtained from a woman aged 60 to 75 in good health. Sequenced sample: blood. The CDR3 bases are TGTGCCAGCAGCTTACTAGCGGGAGGTGGCACAGATACGCAGTATTTT. Its translation is CASSLLAGGGTDTQYF.